This T cell receptor beta chain was sequenced during a study of blood T cell repertoires in COVID-19. For the study at large: PBMCs, B-cell-depleted T cells, or T cells were the source of the cDNA or gDNA that made up the material.

This clone appeared a few times. The junction departs from the called germline gene at one end, perhaps through a read error. Clones were read by immunoSEQ multiplex PCR, and TCRdb kept only the in-frame ones, dropping some. The table shows 110,000 to 150,000 clones, with 88% occurring only once. The clonotype originates from a man aged 70 or older with acute or convalescent COVID-19. What was sequenced was peripheral blood.

The CDR3 here is CASSLEVLPMAF. In DNA, the CDR3 is TGTGCCAGCAGCCTCGAGGTTCTGCCGATGGCCTTC. V is TRBV2 and J is TRBJ2-7; D is undetermined. CDR3 length: 12 residues. From germline, CDR1 is SNHLY and CDR2 FYNNEI. The whole variable domain, filled in from reference TRBV2 and TRBJ2-7, reads EPEVTQTPSHQVTQMGQEVILRCVPISNHLYFYWYRQILGQKVEFLVSFYNNEISEKSEIFDDQFSVERPDGSNFTLKIRSTKLEDSAMYFCASSLEVLPMAFGPGTRLTVT.